This T cell receptor (beta chain) was identified in a study of T cell responses to AZD1222 COVID-19 vaccine. Broader study findings: Without day 14 samples, only post-peak T cell repertoires were studied. After two AZD1222 doses, spike-specific TCR breadth and depth rose versus day 0. The study identified only five or six AZD1222 recipients as seropositive at baseline.

Using immunoSEQ multiplex PCR, the repertoire was profiled, and TCRdb retains in-frame clones only, with some absent. Of around 200,000 clones in the sample, about 86% are singletons; the top ten hold approximately 8%. In regard to this clone: The antigen is not known.

V shed 5 bases and J shed 3 bases, with 15 bases lying between them. The CDR3 sequence is 15 residues long. The germline gives CDR1 SGHRS, CDR2 YFSETQ. V gene TRBV5-1 combines with J gene TRBJ1-5; D is possibly TRBD1 (5 bases). The sequence was obtained from an adult in good health. This specimen consisted of peripheral blood, obtained on day 0 of AZD1222 vaccination. CDR3 region: CASRDTFTSNQPQHF. The CDR3, as DNA: TGCGCCAGCAGGGACACCTTCACCTCCAATCAGCCCCAGCATTTT.